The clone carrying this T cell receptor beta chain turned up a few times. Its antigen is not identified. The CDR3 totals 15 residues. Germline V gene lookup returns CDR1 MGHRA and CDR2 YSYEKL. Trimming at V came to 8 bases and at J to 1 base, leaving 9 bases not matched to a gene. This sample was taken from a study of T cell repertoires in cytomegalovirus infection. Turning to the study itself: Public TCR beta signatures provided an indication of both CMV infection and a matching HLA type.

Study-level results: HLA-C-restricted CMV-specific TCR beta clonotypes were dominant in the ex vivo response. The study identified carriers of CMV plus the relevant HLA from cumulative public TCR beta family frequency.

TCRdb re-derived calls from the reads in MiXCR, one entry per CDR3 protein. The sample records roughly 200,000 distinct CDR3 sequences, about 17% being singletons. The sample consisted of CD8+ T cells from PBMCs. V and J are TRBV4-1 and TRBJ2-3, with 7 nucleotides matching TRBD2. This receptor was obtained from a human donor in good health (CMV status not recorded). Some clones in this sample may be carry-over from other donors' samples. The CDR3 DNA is TGCGCCAGCTCAATAAGCGGGGAGGGCACAGATACGCAGTATTTT. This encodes CASSISGEGTDTQYF.